This T cell receptor beta chain is from a study of graft-versus-host responses after intestinal transplantation. About the research overall: Those transplanted obtained multivisceral, liver-intestinal, or isolated intestinal grafts. For two to four years after anti-thymocyte globulin induction, all recipients took tacrolimus and steroids. Study conclusions and caveats: GvH clones detected in recipient marrow included some appearing first in ileum or blood. Early after transplant, HvG clones declined as circulating GvH clones peaked.

This CDR3 is built from 16 residues. CDR1 and CDR2 from the germline V gene are MNHNY and SVGAGI (reference sequence). Losses at the gene ends were 0 bases for V and 11 bases for J; bases not matched to a gene: 14. A word on this clone: Its specificity is not known.

Clones were read by immunoSEQ multiplex PCR, and TCRdb kept only the in-frame ones, dropping some. The sample has tens of thousands of clones, roughly nine tenths seen once. This chain joins TRBV6-6 and TRBJ1-1, with 8 bases aligning to TRBD1. The sequence derives from a human donor who received an intestinal transplant. The source was unstimulated CD4+ T cells sorted from spleen or lymph node cells, collected before intestinal transplant. CDR3 residues: CASSYSEPGTGIAAFF. As DNA, the CDR3 is TGTGCCAGCAGTTACTCGGAACCAGGGACAGGCATTGCGGCTTTCTTT.